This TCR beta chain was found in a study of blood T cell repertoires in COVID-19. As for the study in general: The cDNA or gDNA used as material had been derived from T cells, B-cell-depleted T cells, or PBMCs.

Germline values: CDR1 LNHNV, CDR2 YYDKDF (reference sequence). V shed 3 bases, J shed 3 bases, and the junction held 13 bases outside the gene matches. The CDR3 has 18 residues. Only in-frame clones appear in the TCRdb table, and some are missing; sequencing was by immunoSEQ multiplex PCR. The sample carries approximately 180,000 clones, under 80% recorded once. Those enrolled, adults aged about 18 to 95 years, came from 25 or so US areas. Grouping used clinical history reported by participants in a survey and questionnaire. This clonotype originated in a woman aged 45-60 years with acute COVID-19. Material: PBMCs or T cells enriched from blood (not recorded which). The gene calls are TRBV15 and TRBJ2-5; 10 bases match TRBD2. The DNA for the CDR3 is TGTGCCACCAGCAGCAGCGGGAGGGCTGCTGGTGGTGAAGAGACCCAGTACTTC. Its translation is CATSSSGRAAGGEETQYF.